The 20 T cell receptor beta chains given below trace back to one sample, sequenced in a study of T cells after yellow fever vaccination. One entry per CDR3 protein results from TCRdb running MiXCR on the 5' RACE reads. The table shows approximately 510,000 distinct CDR3 sequences, with roughly 22% occurring only once. The sequences come from PBMCs, collected 21 days after the first yellow fever vaccination. These receptor sequences come from a man younger than 35 who received the YFV17D yellow fever vaccine.

This CDR3 reads CASSQDAVDGNQPQHF. The CDR3 nucleotides are TGCGCCAGCAGCCAAGACGCGGTAGATGGCAATCAGCCCCAGCATTTT. The chain joins TRBV4-1 to TRBJ1-5; D is undetermined. Deletions cut 0 bases from V and 2 bases from J, with 11 bases between. Germline V lookup: CDR1 MGHRA, CDR2 YSYEKL. The CDR3 totals 16 residues.

The rearrangement links TRBV20-1 to TRBJ2-2; D is perhaps TRBD1 (6 bases). The CDR3 contains 14 residues. Trimming left V 5 bases short and J 0 bases short, with 10 bases between. In germline, CDR1 is DFQATT, CDR2 SNEGSKA (reference sequence). CDR3 nucleotides: TGCAGTGCTCGGCGGACAGCGAACACCGGGGAGCTGTTTTTT. Translation: CSARRTANTGELFF.

The chain links TRBV29-1 to TRBJ2-3, with 8 bases matching TRBD2. V trimming: 6 bases; J trimming: 3 bases; junction bases outside the gene matches: 14. The CDR3 has 16 amino acids. Per germline, CDR1 SQVTM and CDR2 ANQGSEA. The CDR3 DNA follows: TGCAGCGTGCCAGACGTAGCGGGATGGACGACAGATACGCAGTATTTT. Translated, it gives CSVPDVAGWTTDTQYF.

The chain links TRBV20-1 to TRBJ2-7; the D gene is possibly TRBD2 (6 bases). V gave up 4 bases and J gave up 4 bases, with 8 bases separating them. Germline V gives CDR1 DFQATT, CDR2 SNEGSKA (reference sequence). The CDR3 runs 11 residues. CDR3 DNA: TGCAGTGCTACCCGGGGGTACGAGCAGTACTTC. This codes for CSATRGYEQYF.

This clonotype has only a few counts. The chain employs TRBV5-1 and TRBJ2-1; 15 positions match TRBD2. The CDR3 covers 18 residues. J lost 5 bases, V lost 4 bases, and 10 bases had no gene match. Germline CDR1 is SGHRS and CDR2 is YFSETQ. The DNA for the CDR3 is TGCGCCAGCAGCCCGAAAGGACTAGCGGGGGGGCCGCACAATGAGCAGTTCTTC. Residues: CASSPKGLAGGPHNEQFF.

V usage is TRBV16 and J usage is TRBJ1-1; TRBD1 matches at 8 bases. The CDR3 covers 15 residues. The germline gives CDR1 KGHSY, CDR2 FQNENV. With V trimmed by 0 bases and J by 7 bases, 7 bases remained unmatched. CDR3 amino acids: CASSQSRTGLGEAFF. The CDR3 DNA is TGTGCCAGCAGCCAATCCCGGACAGGGTTGGGTGAAGCTTTCTTT.

The genes are TRBV7-3 and TRBJ2-3; D could derive from TRBD1 or TRBD2 (6 bases each). The length of the CDR3 is 13 residues. Germline assignment: CDR1 SGHTA and CDR2 FQGTGA. The V end was cut by 4 bases, the J end by 4 bases, with 9 bases between. The CDR3 sequence is CASSSGGPDTQYF. Written as DNA, the CDR3 is TGTGCCAGCAGCTCCGGGGGCCCAGATACGCAGTATTTT.

This clonotype has ten or more counts. The rearrangement links TRBV5-1 to TRBJ1-1; TRBD1 is a possible D gene (5 bases). V gave up 1 base and J gave up 3 bases, with 19 bases separating them. Per the germline V gene, CDR1 is SGHRS and CDR2 is YFSETQ. The length of the CDR3 is 17 residues. The CDR3 here is CASSLRGGGYSDTEAFF. The CDR3 coding sequence is TGCGCCAGCAGCTTGAGGGGAGGTGGGTACAGCGACACTGAAGCTTTCTTT.

The chain recombines TRBV11-2 with TRBJ2-3; 11 bases align to TRBD2. J was trimmed by 4 bases and V by 8 bases; bases with no gene match: 11. From germline, CDR1 is SGHAT and CDR2 FQNNGV. There are 16 residues in the CDR3. CDR3: CASHSPIAGGSDTQYF. For the CDR3, the DNA is TGTGCCAGCCACAGCCCAATAGCGGGGGGGTCAGATACGCAGTATTTT.

This clonotype was observed a few times. One junction end disagrees with the germline gene, perhaps due to a read error. The chain employs TRBV7-9 and TRBJ1-2; possible D gene TRBD1, 6 bases. The CDR3 covers 13 residues. Germline V lookup: CDR1 SEHNR, CDR2 FQNEAQ (reference sequence). In DNA form, the CDR3 reads TGTGCCGGCAGCTTACAGGGTATCTATGGCTACACCTTC. Translated: CAGSLQGIYGYTF.

This clonotype turned up a few times. The chain joins TRBV12-3 or TRBV12-4 to TRBJ2-7; D might be TRBD2 (6 bases). V was shortened by 3 bases and J by 0 bases, with 9 bases between the two germline ends. This CDR3 has 14 amino acids. CDR3 DNA: TGTGCCAGCAGTTTCGGGACTTACTCCTACGAGCAGTACTTC. It encodes CASSFGTYSYEQYF.

The V call is TRBV11-2, the J call TRBJ2-1, with unresolved D. Germline-derived CDR1 and CDR2 are SGHAT and FQNNGV. With 5 bases removed from V and 8 bases from J, the gap between germline ends came to 10 bases. CDR3 length: 12 residues. The CDR3 is CASSDFSDEQFF. The CDR3 DNA is TGTGCCAGCAGCGACTTTAGTGATGAGCAGTTCTTC.

The V and J genes are TRBV7-3 and TRBJ2-1, with a tentative D call TRBD2 (7 bases). There are 17 residues in the CDR3. CDR1 is SGHTA, CDR2 FQGTGA, per germline. The V end lost 6 bases, the J end lost 1 base, and 19 bases lay between the germline ends. This CDR3 is CASSPSAGAVSYNEQFF. For the CDR3, the DNA is TGTGCCAGCAGTCCCTCGGCGGGGGCTGTTTCCTACAATGAGCAGTTCTTC.

V usage is TRBV5-1 and J usage is TRBJ2-3; D might be TRBD2 (5 bases). V lost 6 bases and J 0 bases, leaving 17 bases between the germline ends. The CDR3 length is 16 residues. Looked up from germline, CDR1 is SGHRS and CDR2 is YFSETQ. CDR3 nucleotides: TGCGCCAGCAACCCCCGGGGTATCACTAGCACAGATACGCAGTATTTT. Its protein product is CASNPRGITSTDTQYF.

This chain joins TRBV7-9 and TRBJ1-6; D ambiguous. Germline-derived CDR1 and CDR2 are SEHNR and FQNEAQ (reference sequence). Trimming shortened V by 1 base and J by 12 bases, and 7 bases separated the two germline ends. The CDR3 sequence is 12 residues long. The CDR3 reads CASSLGRRPLHF. As DNA, the CDR3 is TGTGCCAGCAGCTTAGGACGGAGACCCCTCCACTTT. Full variable domain (remainder filled in from reference TRBV7-9 and TRBJ1-6): DTGVSQNPRHKITKRGQNVTFRCDPISEHNRLYWYRQTLGQGPEFLTYFQNEAQLEKSRLLSDRFSAERPKGSFSTLEIQRTEQGDSAMYLCASSLGRRPLHFGNGTRLTVT.

This sequence joins TRBV29-1 and TRBJ1-2; no definite D call. This CDR3 region has 13 residues. Per the germline V gene, CDR1 is SQVTM and CDR2 is ANQGSEA. V dropped 6 bases and J dropped 0 bases, with 11 bases sitting between them. The CDR3: CSVDTGANYGYTF. CDR3 DNA: TGCAGCGTCGACACCGGGGCTAACTATGGCTACACCTTC. The variable domain in full, completed from reference TRBV29-1 and TRBJ1-2, reads SAVISQKPSRDICQRGTSLTIQCQVDSQVTMMFWYRQQPGQSLTLIATANQGSEATYESGFVIDKFPISRPNLTFSTLTVSNMSPEDSSIYLCSVDTGANYGYTFGSGTRLTVV.

The chain uses TRBV6-5 and TRBJ2-2; D could derive from TRBD1 or TRBD2 (6 bases each). V was trimmed by 2 bases and J by 1 base, leaving 11 bases between them. This CDR3 has 16 amino acids. In germline, CDR1 is MNHEY, CDR2 SVGAGI. The CDR3 coding sequence is TGTGCCAGCAGTTACAGGGGGGCAAGGAACACCGGGGAGCTGTTTTTT. Translating it yields CASSYRGARNTGELFF.

The chain links TRBV10-2 to TRBJ2-3; 12 nucleotides agree with TRBD2. J lost 5 bases, V lost 5 bases, and 5 bases had no gene match. The germline gives CDR1 WSHSY, CDR2 SAAADI. CDR3 length equals 15 residues. CDR3 sequence reads: CASSTSGGSIDTQYF. CDR3 DNA: TGCGCCAGCAGTACTAGCGGGGGGAGTATAGATACGCAGTATTTT.

This clonotype was observed a handful of times. The rearrangement uses TRBV6-1 and TRBJ2-2, with TRBD1 identical over 12 bases. Germline V gives CDR1 MNHNS, CDR2 SASEGT. With V trimmed by 5 bases and J by 3 bases, 10 bases remained unmatched. This CDR3 contains 18 residues. The CDR3 here is CASSLVGTGGKHTGELFF. The CDR3 bases are TGTGCCAGCAGTCTTGTGGGGACAGGGGGCAAGCACACCGGGGAGCTGTTTTTT.

This clonotype has only a few counts. This chain uses TRBV13 with TRBJ2-3; 8 positions match TRBD2. This CDR3 region has 19 residues. Germline V gene data show CDR1 as PRHDT and CDR2 as FYEKMQ (reference sequence). V was pared by 5 bases and J by 2 bases, with 18 bases of the junction left unmatched. In DNA form, the CDR3 reads TGTGCCAGCAGCCCCACCGCCCTCGGGCGGGGGGCCCCCACAGATACGCAGTATTTT. It translates to CASSPTALGRGAPTDTQYF.